This T cell receptor beta chain was identified during a study of blood T cells in healthy people across ages. Study observations and caveats: Strong correlation linked observed beta diversity and percent naive T cells.

A second PCR of roughly 6 to 12 cycles used a sample-barcoded 5' primer and a J-beta primer mix. One entry per CDR3 protein, called by TCRdb with MiXCR from the 5' RACE reads. This sample has more than 500,000 distinct CDR3 sequences; about 26% occur once, and the top ten carry around 20%. Notes on this clonotype: Its antigen is still unknown.

V lost 6 bases and J lost 10, with 16 bases in between. The CDR3 loop spans 12 amino acids. CDR1 and CDR2 from the germline V gene are SQVTM and ANQGSEA. The sequence derives from a woman in her seventies in good health. Sequencing was carried out using blood. This chain links TRBV29-1 with TRBJ2-1, with D uncertain. The CDR3 loop is CSVRDDGVEQFF. CDR3 sequence (DNA): TGCAGCGTCCGAGACGATGGAGTAGAGCAGTTCTTC.